The T cell receptor beta chain described here comes from a study of early T cells in non-severe SARS-CoV-2 infection. Across the study: The authors sequenced bulk RNA from unsorted whole blood, leaving chains unpaired.

General study findings and limits: Anti-spike CD8 responses were favored by VDJdb matching, which missed private and CD4 specificities.

Trimming stripped 5 bases from V and 3 bases from J, with 18 bases between. The CDR3 consists of 16 residues. CDR1 is SGHTA, CDR2 FQGTGA, per germline. Ten or more counts support this clonotype. The antigen remains undetermined. Individual cDNA molecules carried attached unique molecular identifiers. One entry per CDR3 protein results from TCRdb running MiXCR on the 5' RACE reads. This repertoire shows 30,000 or so distinct CDR3 sequences, about 5.7% found once; its top ten account for over 20%. The sample was whole blood. This clonotype was obtained from an adult who was a healthcare worker with PCR-confirmed SARS-CoV-2 infection or an uninfected control (not recorded which). The chain links TRBV7-3 to TRBJ2-3; D perhaps matches TRBD1 (5 bases). CDR3 DNA: TGTGCCAGCAGCGCTACAGGCGTAGCAGTGACAGATACGCAGTATTTT. Protein sequence: CASSATGVAVTDTQYF.